This TCR beta chain emerged from a study of blood T cell repertoires in COVID-19. CDR1 and CDR2 from the germline V gene are MNHNS and SASEGT. CDR3 size: 16 residues. V was shortened by 4 bases and J by 0 bases, with 13 bases between the two germline ends. Assay: immunoSEQ multiplex PCR; the TCRdb copy retains only in-frame clones and omits some. The data contain almost 50,000 clones, 79% of them singletons. The rearrangement uses TRBV6-1 and TRBJ1-5; TRBD1 might be the D (6 bases). The receptor comes from a man in his 70s with acute or convalescent COVID-19. Sequenced sample: peripheral blood. The CDR3 coding sequence is TGTGCCAGCAGTGTTCGGACAGCCGATAGCAATCAGCCCCAGCATTTT. Protein: CASSVRTADSNQPQHF.